The T cell receptor (beta chain) under discussion was sequenced for a study of graft-versus-host responses after intestinal transplantation (TCRdb year 2021). Study-level background: Recipients received multivisceral, liver-intestinal, or isolated intestinal transplants. A cohort of about two dozen intestinal transplant recipients, including one retransplant, was enrolled, and a few patients lacking pretransplant specimens were excluded. To identify alloreactive clones, pre-transplant mixed lymphocyte reaction products were sequenced and compared with unstimulated pre-transplant donor and recipient T cells. Anti-thymocyte globulin induction was given to all recipients, followed by maintenance tacrolimus and steroids for approximately three years. After intestinal transplantation, graft-versus-host and host-versus-graft alloreactive T cell clones in the graft, circulation and bone marrow were tracked using bulk TCR-beta CDR3 sequencing. A peak of at least 4% donor T cells among recipient peripheral blood mononuclear cells was the definition used for donor T cell macrochimerism. Rather than being sequenced by the commercial service, samples from a few later patients were sequenced in-house on an Illumina MiSeq and processed with MiXCR. General conclusions and limits of the study: Peak levels of circulating GvH clones were associated with declines in HvG clones early after transplant. Patients with donor T cell macrochimerism had high GvH to HvG T cell clonal ratios in their allografts. GvH clones turned up in recipient bone marrow, with some appearing earlier in ileal mucosa or blood, a pattern consistent with an intestinal mucosal origin. Conclusions were limited by the relatively low number and heterogeneity of intestinal transplant patients.

The time point label here, explained by the study, means: cells obtained before transplantation from donor or recipient. In mixed lymphocyte reactions, some 200,000 CFSE-labeled pre-transplant responders were plated with some 200,000 irradiated violet-dye-labeled stimulators and cultured for over five days. After the mixed lymphocyte reaction, proliferating CD3+CD4+CFSE-low and CD3+CD8+CFSE-low responder cells were FACS-sorted on a BD Influx sorter. Germline trimming: 4 bases from V, 2 bases from J; junction bases outside gene matches: 6. The germline V gene yields SGHRS for CDR1 and YFSETQ for CDR2. The CDR3 runs 15 residues from the cysteine to the phenylalanine. The CDR3 DNA has 45 bases and is translated from base 1. Preparation of the library involved the immunoSEQ multiplex PCR assay. For most patients, genomic DNA was isolated with the Qiagen DNeasy Blood and Tissue Kit and shipped frozen to Adaptive Biotechnologies for TCR sequencing. Adaptive Biotechnologies carried out high-throughput TCR-beta CDR3 sequencing of genomic DNA for most patients. The paper's data handling went like this. TCR sequencing data were retrieved from Adaptive's ImmunoSEQ software for around 19 patients, whereas three other patients were processed with MiXCR and VDJtools. To correct CD4 versus CD8 sorting errors, sequences present in both subsets at a frequency ratio below 5:1 were removed. CDR3 nucleotide sequences shared between donor and recipient were removed because their origin could not be assigned. To count as alloreactive, a clone needed at least 2-fold expansion over unstimulated cells and a minimum CFSE-low frequency of 0.002% (template counts) or 0.001% (read counts). Clones were considered mappable if detected in sequenced pre-transplant spleen, lymph node, or MLR CFSE-low populations of the donor or recipient. Cumulative frequency of alloreactive clones was calculated as a percentage of all sequences weighted by copy number. TCRdb holds this immuneACCESS table with in-frame rearrangements only. Some clones are missing; in checked studies, unresolved V genes explain under half, and the rest has no known cause. The D gene and trimming were derived from the DNA, and the V and J assignments and clone size from that table. Within this sample are about 18,000 clones, with roughly 40% of them counted one time only. The top ten clonotypes cover approximately 0.97% of the sample.

Comment on this clone: Per-nucleotide qualities are absent, and no much larger clonotype sits a single base away. The identical CDR3 is also encoded by other nucleotide sequences in the sample.

The TCR was taken from a human patient who received an intestinal transplant. The source material was alloreactive CD4+ T cells from a mixed lymphocyte reaction culture, sampled before intestinal transplant. Read against the paper, the sample's cell subset or site label means: CFSE-low proliferating T cells sorted from roughly six-day pre-transplant mixed lymphocyte reaction (GvH or HvG direction). The V and J genes are TRBV5-1 and TRBJ2-5, with 9 bases matching TRBD2. CDR3 protein: CASSRAGGRQETQYF. The DNA reads as follows: TGCGCCAGCAGCCGGGCGGGGGGGAGGCAAGAGACCCAGTACTTC. The CDR3, completed at both ends by the reference TRBV5-1 and TRBJ2-5 genes, gives the full variable domain KAGVTQTPRYLIKTRGQQVTLSCSPISGHRSVSWYQQTPGQGLQFLFEYFSETQRNKGNFPGRFSGRQFSNSRSEMNVSTLELGDSALYLCASSRAGGRQETQYFGPGTRLLVL.